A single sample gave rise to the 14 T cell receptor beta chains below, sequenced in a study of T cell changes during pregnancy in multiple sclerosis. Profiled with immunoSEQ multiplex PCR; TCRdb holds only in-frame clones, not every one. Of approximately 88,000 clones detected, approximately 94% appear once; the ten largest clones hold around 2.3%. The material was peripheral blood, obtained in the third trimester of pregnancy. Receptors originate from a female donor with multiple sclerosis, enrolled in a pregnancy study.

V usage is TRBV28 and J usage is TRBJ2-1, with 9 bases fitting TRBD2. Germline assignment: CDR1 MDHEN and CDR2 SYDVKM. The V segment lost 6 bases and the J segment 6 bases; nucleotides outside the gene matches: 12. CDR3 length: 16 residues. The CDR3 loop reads CASSSPWAGGGNEQFF. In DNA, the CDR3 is TGTGCCAGCAGCTCCCCCTGGGCGGGGGGGGGCAATGAGCAGTTCTTC.

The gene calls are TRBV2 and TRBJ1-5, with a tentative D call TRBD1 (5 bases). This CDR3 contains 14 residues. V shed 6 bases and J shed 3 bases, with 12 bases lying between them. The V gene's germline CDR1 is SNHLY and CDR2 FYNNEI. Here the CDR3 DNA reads TGTGCCAGCAGGGCTGGACACACCAATCAGCCCCAGCATTTT. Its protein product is CASRAGHTNQPQHF.

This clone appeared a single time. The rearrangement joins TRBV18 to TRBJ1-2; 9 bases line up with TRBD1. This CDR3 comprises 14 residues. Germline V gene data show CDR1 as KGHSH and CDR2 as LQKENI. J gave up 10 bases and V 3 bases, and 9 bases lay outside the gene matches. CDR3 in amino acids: CASSPTGGRSDYTF. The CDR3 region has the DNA TGTGCCAGCTCACCGACAGGGGGGAGATCGGACTACACCTTC.

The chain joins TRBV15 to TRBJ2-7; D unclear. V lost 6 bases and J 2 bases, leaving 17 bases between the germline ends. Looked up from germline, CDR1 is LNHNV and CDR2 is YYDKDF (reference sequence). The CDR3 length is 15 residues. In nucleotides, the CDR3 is TGTGCCACCAGTTTCGGAAGAGGCCTCACCTACGAGCAGTACTTC. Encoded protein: CATSFGRGLTYEQYF.

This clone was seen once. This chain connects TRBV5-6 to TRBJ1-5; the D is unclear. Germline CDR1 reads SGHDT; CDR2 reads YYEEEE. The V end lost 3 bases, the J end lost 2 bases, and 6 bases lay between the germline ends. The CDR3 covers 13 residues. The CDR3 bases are TGTGCCAGCAGCTCATCAGGCAATCAGCCCCAGCATTTT. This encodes CASSSSGNQPQHF.

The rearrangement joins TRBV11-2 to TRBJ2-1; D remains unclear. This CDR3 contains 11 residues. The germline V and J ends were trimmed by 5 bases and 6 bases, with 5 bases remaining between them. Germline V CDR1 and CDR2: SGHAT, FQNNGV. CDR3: CASSHFNEQFF. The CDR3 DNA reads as TGTGCCAGCAGCCACTTCAATGAGCAGTTCTTC.

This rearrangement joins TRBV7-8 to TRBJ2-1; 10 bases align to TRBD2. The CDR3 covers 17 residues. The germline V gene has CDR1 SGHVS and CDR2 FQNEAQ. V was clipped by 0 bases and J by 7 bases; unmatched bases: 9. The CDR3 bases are TGTGCCAGCAGCTTAGCGCCTGAGCGGGAGGGCCGTAATGAGCAGTTCTTC. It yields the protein CASSLAPEREGRNEQFF.

The CDR3 coding sequence is TGTGCCATCAGTGACCCCGGGACTGGAAGTTACGAGCAGTACTTC. This codes for CAISDPGTGSYEQYF. This chain links TRBV10-3 with TRBJ2-7; tentative D call: TRBD2 (6 bases). V was clipped by 3 bases and J by 4 bases, with 16 bases between them. The CDR3 runs 15 residues. Per germline, CDR1 ENHRY and CDR2 SYGVKD.

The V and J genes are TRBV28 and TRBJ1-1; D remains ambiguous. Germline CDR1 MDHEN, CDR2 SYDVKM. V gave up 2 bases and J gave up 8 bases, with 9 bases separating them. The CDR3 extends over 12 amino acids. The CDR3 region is CASSLPGTEAFF. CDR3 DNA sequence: TGTGCCAGCAGTTTACCGGGAACCGAAGCTTTCTTT.

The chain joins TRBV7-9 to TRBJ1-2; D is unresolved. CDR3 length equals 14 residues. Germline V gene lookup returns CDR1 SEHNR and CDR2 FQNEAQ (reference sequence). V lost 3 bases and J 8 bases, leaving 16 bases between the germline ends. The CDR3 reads CASSFLSVVGGYTF. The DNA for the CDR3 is TGTGCCAGCAGCTTTCTGAGCGTCGTCGGAGGCTACACCTTC.

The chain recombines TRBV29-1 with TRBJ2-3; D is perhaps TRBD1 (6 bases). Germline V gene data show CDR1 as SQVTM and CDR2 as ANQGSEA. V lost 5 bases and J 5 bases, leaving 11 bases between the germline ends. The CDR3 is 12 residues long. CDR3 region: CSVSQGLDTQYF. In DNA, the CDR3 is TGCAGCGTTTCACAGGGCTTAGATACGCAGTATTTT.

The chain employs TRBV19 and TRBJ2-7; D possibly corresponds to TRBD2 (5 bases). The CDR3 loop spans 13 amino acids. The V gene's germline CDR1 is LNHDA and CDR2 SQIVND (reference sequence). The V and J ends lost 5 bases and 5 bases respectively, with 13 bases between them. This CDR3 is CASSWTGFDEQYF. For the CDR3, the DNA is TGTGCCAGTAGTTGGACTGGGTTCGACGAGCAGTACTTC.

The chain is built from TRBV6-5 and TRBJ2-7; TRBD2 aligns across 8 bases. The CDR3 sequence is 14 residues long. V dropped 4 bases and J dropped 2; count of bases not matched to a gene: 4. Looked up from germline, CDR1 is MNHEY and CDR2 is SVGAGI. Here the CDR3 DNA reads TGTGCCAGCAGTTCTAGCGGGTTGACCTACGAGCAGTACTTC. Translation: CASSSSGLTYEQYF.

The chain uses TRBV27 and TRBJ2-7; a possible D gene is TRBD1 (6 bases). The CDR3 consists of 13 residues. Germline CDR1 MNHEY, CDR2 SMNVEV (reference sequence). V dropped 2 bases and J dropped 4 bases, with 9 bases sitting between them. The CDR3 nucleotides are TGTGCCAGCAGTTTACAGGGGCGGTACGAGCAGTACTTC. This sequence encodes CASSLQGRYEQYF.